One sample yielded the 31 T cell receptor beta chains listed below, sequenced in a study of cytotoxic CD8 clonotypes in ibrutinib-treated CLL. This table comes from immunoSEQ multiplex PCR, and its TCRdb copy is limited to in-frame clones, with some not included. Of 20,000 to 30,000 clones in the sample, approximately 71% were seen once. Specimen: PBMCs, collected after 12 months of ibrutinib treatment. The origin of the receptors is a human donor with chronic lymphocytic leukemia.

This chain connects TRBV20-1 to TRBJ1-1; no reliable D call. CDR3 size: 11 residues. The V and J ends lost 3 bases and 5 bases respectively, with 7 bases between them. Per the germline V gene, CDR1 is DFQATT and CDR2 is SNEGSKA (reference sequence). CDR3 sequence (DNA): TGCAGTGCTAGTGTGCTGACTGAAGCTTTCTTT. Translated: CSASVLTEAFF.

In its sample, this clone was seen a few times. CDR3 sequence reads: CASTASSYGYTF. In DNA, the CDR3 is TGTGCCAGCACGGCCAGCAGCTATGGCTACACCTTC. The rearrangement uses TRBV2 and TRBJ1-2, with D uncertain. In germline, CDR1 is SNHLY, CDR2 FYNNEI. This CDR3 spans 12 amino acids. V was clipped by 7 bases and J by 4 bases, with 10 bases between them.

The CDR3 coding sequence is TGTGCCTGGAGTTGGGACAACTACGAGCAGTACTTC. Amino acids: CAWSWDNYEQYF. The chain joins TRBV30 to TRBJ2-7, with D possibly TRBD1 on 6 matching bases. From germline, CDR1 is GTSNPN and CDR2 SVGIG (reference sequence). V was cut by 2 bases and J by 3 bases, with 8 bases left in between. The CDR3 runs 12 residues.

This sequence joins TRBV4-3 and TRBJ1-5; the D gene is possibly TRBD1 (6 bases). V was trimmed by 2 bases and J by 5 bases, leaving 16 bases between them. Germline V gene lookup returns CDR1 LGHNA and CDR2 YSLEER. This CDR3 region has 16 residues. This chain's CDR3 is CASSQSHRVGDQPQHF. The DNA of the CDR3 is TGCGCCAGCAGCCAAAGTCACAGGGTGGGTGATCAGCCCCAGCATTTT.

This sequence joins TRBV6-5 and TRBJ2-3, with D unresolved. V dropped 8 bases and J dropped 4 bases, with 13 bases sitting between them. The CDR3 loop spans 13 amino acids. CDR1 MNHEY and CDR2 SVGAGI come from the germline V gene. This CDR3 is CASRPLGPDTQYF. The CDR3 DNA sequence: TGTGCCAGCCGCCCCCTGGGCCCAGATACGCAGTATTTT.

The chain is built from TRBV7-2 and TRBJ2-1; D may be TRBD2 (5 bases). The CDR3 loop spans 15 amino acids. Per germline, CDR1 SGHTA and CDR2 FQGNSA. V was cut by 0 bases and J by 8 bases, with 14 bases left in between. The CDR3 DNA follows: TGTGCCAGCAGCTTAGCAGAGGGTCCCGCTTATGAGCAGTTCTTC. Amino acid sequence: CASSLAEGPAYEQFF.

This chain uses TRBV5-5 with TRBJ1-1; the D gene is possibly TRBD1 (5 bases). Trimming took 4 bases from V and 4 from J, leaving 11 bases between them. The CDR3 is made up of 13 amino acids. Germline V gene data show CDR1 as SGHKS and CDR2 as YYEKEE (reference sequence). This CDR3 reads CASSPFTGTEAFF. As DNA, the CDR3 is TGTGCCAGCAGCCCCTTTACAGGCACTGAAGCTTTCTTT.

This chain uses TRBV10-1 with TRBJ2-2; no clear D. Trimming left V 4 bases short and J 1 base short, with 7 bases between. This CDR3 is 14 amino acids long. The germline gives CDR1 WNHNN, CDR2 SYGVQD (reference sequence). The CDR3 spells CASSGHLNTGELFF. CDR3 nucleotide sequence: TGCGCCAGCAGTGGGCATCTGAACACCGGGGAGCTGTTTTTT.

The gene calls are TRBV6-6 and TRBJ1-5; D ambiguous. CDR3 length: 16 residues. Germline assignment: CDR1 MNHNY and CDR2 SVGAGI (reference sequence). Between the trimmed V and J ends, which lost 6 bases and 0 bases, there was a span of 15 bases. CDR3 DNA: TGTGCCAGCAGCGGATCCGGCGGGTATAGCAATCAGCCCCAGCATTTT. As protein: CASSGSGGYSNQPQHF.

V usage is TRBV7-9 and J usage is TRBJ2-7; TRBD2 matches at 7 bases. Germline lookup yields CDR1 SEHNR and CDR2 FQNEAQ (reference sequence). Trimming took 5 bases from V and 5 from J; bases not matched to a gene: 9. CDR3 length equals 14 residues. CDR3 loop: CASSPRDYLHEQYF. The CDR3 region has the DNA TGTGCCAGCAGCCCCCGGGACTATCTACACGAGCAGTACTTC.

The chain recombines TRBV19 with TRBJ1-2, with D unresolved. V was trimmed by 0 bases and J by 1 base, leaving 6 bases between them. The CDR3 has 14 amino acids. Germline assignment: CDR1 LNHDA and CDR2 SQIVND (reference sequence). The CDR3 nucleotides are TGTGCCAGTAGTATAGATCGGGGTAACTATGGCTACACCTTC. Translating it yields CASSIDRGNYGYTF.

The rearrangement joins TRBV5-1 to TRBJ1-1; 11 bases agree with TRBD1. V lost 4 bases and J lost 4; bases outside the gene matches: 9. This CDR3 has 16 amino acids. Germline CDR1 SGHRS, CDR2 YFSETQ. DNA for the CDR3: TGCGCCAGCAGCCCGGGGACAGGGGGTGGCTTCACTGAAGCTTTCTTT. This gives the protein CASSPGTGGGFTEAFF.

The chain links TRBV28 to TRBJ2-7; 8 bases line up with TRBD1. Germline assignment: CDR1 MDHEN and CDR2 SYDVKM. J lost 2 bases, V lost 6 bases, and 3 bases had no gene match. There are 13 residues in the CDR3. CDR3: CASRLQGAYEQYF. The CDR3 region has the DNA TGTGCCAGCAGGCTACAGGGGGCCTACGAGCAGTACTTC.

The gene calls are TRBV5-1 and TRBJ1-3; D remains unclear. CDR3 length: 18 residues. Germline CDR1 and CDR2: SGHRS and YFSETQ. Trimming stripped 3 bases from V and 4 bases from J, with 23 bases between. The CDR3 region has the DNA TGCGCCAGCAGCTCGTTGGAAACTGGACTCCAGGCAGGAAACACCATATATTTT. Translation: CASSSLETGLQAGNTIYF.

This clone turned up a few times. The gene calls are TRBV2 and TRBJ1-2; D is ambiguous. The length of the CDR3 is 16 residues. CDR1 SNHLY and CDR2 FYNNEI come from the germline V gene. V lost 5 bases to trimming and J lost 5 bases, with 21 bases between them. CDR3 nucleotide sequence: TGTGCCAGCAGTTACTCCACCGGGATAGGCAGTTATGGCTACACCTTC. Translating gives CASSYSTGIGSYGYTF.

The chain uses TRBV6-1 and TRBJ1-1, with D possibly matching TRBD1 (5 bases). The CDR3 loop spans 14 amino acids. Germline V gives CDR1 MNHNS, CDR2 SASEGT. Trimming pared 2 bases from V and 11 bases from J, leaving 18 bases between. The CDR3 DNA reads TGTGCCAGCAGTGAATATTCAGGGAAACGGATTGCTTTCTTT. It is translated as CASSEYSGKRIAFF.

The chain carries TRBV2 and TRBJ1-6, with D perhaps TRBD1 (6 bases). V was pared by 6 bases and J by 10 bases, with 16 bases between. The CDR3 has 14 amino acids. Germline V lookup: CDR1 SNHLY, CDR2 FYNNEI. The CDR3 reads CASSRTEGGSPLHF. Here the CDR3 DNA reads TGTGCCAGCAGCCGGACAGAAGGGGGATCACCCCTCCACTTT.

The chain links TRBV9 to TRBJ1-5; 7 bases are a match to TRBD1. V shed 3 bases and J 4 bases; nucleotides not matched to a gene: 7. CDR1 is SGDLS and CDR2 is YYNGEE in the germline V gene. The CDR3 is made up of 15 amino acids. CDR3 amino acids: CASSEGLQGNQPQHF. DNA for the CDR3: TGTGCCAGCAGCGAGGGATTACAGGGGAATCAGCCCCAGCATTTT.

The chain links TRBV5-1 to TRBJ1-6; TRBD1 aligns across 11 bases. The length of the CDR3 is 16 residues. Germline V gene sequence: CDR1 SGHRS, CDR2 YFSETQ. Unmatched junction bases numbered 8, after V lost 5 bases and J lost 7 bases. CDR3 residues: CASRLRWDRGNSPLHF. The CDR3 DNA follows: TGCGCCAGCAGGTTGAGATGGGACAGGGGGAATTCACCCCTCCACTTT.

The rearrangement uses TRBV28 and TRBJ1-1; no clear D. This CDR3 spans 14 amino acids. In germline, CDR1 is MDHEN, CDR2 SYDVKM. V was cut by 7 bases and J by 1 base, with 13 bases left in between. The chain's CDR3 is CASTPRRRNTEAFF. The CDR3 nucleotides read TGTGCCAGCACCCCGCGTCGGCGGAACACTGAAGCTTTCTTT.

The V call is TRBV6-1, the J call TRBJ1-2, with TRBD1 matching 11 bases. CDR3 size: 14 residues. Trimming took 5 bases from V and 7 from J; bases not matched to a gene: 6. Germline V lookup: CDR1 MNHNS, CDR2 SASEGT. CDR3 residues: CASSSDRGRGGYTF. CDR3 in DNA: TGTGCCAGCAGTTCGGACAGGGGGCGAGGTGGCTACACCTTC.

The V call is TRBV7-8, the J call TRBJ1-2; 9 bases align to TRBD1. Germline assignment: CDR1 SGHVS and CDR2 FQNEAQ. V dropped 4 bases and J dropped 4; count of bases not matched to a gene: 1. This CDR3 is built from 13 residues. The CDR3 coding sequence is TGTGCCAGCAGCTGGGGACAGGGCTATGGCTACACCTTC. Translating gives CASSWGQGYGYTF.

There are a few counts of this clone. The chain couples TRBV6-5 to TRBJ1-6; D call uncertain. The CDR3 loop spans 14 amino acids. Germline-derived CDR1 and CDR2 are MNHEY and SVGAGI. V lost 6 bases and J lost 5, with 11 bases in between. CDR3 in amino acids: CASSPGRDNSPLHF. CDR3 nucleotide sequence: TGTGCCAGCAGCCCGGGCCGGGATAATTCACCCCTCCACTTT.

CDR3 amino acids: CASSFGTGGTQYF. CDR3 in DNA: TGTGCCAGCAGCTTTGGGACAGGGGGGACCCAGTACTTC. V usage is TRBV11-3 and J usage is TRBJ2-5; the match to TRBD1 covers 11 bases. CDR1 SGHNT and CDR2 YENEEA come from the germline V gene. With 3 bases clipped from V and 7 bases from J, the junction kept 1 base outside the gene matches. The CDR3 is made up of 13 amino acids.

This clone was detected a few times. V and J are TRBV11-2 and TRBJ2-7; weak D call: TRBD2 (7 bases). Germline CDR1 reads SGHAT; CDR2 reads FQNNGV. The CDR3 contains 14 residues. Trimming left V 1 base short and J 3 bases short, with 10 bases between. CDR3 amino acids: CASSLAGGHYEQYF. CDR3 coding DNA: TGTGCCAGCAGCTTAGCGGGGGGCCACTACGAGCAGTACTTC.

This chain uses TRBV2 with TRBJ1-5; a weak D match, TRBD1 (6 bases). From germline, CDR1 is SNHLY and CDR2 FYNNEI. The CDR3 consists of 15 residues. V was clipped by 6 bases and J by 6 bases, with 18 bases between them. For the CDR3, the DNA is TGTGCCAGCAGCCGAACAGGGATTGGCGGTCAGCCCCAGCATTTT. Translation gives CASSRTGIGGQPQHF.

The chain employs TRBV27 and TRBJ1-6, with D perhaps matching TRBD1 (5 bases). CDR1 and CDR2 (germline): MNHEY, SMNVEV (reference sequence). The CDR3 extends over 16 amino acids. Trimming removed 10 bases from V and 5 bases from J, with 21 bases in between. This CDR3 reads CATLPLTRGDNSPLHF. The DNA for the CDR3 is TGTGCCACCCTTCCCCTCACGCGGGGGGATAATTCACCCCTCCACTTT.

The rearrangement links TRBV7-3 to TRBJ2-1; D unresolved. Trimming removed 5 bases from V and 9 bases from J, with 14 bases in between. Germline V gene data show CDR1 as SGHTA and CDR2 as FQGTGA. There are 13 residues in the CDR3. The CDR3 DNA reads TGTGCCAGCAGCCCAAACCTATGGACTGAGCAGTTCTTC. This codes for CASSPNLWTEQFF.

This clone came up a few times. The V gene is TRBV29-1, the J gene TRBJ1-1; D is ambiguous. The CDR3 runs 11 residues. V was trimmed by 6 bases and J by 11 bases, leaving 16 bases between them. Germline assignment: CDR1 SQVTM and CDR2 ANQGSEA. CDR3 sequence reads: CSVAVGIEAFF. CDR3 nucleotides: TGCAGCGTGGCCGTTGGGATTGAGGCTTTCTTT.

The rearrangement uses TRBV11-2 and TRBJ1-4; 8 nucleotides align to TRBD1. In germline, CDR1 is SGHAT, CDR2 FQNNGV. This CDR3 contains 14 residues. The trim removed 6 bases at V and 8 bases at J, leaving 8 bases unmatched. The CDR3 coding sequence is TGTGCCAGCAGTTTGGACAGGGTTATGGAAAAACTGTTTTTT. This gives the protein CASSLDRVMEKLFF. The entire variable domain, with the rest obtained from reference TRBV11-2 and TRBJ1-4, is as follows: EAGVAQSPRYKIIEKRQSVAFWCNPISGHATLYWYQQILGQGPKLLIQFQNNGVVDDSQLPKDRFSAERLKGVDSTLKIQPAKLEDSAVYLCASSLDRVMEKLFFGSGTQLSVL.

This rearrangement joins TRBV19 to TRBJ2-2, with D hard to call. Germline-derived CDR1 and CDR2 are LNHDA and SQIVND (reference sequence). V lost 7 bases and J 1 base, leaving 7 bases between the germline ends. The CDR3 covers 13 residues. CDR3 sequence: CASKTLNTGELFF. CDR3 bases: TGTGCCAGTAAAACACTGAACACCGGGGAGCTGTTTTTT.